The present T cell receptor beta chain was sequenced within a study of control samples from healthy donors and cancer patients. Profiling relied on immunoSEQ multiplex PCR, and the TCRdb table lists in-frame clones only, not all of them. The sample contains about 120,000 clones, around 92% of which appear only once. The sequence was collected from an elderly man with head and neck cancer. Sequenced material: PBMCs.

This chain's CDR3 is CASSLTGDSGNTIYF. The CDR3 DNA is TGTGCCAGCAGCCTTACAGGGGACTCTGGAAACACCATATATTTT. The chain employs TRBV3-1 (or the pseudogene TRBV3-2) and TRBJ1-3; 7 bases map to TRBD1. V was clipped by 4 bases and J by 0 bases; unmatched bases: 3. This CDR3 contains 15 residues. The germline CDR1 and CDR2 sequences are LGHDT and YNNKEL (reference sequence).